This T cell receptor (beta chain) was found in a study of cytomegalovirus exposure and HLA in healthy donors. Germline V CDR1 and CDR2: KGHSH, LQKENI. The CDR3 is 15 amino acids. Trimming pared 2 bases from V and 3 bases from J, leaving 13 bases between. Concerning this clone itself: The antigen remains unidentified.

Study findings and constraints: Relative to equally common others, HLA-associated TCR beta chains showed greater clonal expansion in a later analysis. Indistinguishable V segments such as TRBV6-2 and TRBV6-3 were excluded. Cytomegalovirus association was listed for 170 or so TCR beta chains.

A multiplex PCR was run with 60 Vbeta primers and 13 Jbeta primers. Only in-frame clones appear in the TCRdb table, and some are missing; sequencing was by immunoSEQ multiplex PCR. Its clone listing holds around 75,000 clones. This clonotype was obtained from a woman between 55 and 75 years old in good health and CMV-seronegative. The sequencing sample was made of PBMCs. The chain has TRBV18 and TRBJ1-1; the D is unclear. The CDR3 here is CASSPARGTDTEAFF. In DNA, the CDR3 is TGTGCCAGCTCACCAGCCAGAGGAACGGACACTGAAGCTTTCTTT.